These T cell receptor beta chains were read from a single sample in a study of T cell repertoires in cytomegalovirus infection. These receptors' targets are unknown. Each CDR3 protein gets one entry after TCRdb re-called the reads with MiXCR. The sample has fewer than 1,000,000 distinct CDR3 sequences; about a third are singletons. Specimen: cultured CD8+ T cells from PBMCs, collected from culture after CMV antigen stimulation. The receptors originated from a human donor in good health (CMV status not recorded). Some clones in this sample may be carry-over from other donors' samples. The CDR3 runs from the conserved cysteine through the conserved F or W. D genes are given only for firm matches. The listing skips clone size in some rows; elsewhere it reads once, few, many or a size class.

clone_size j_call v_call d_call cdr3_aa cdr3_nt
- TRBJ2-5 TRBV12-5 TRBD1 CASALGQLIETQYF TGTGCTAGTGCCCTGGGACAGTTAATTGAGACCCAGTACTTC
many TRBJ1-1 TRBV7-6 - CASSSDRLTEAFF TGTGCCAGCAGCTCAGACAGACTCACTGAAGCTTTCTTT
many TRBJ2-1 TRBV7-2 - CASSVPAEGGSYNEQFF TGTGCCAGCAGCGTGCCCGCGGAAGGGGGGTCCTACAATGAGCAGTTCTTC
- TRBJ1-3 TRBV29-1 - CSGEAGNTIYF TGCAGCGGGGAAGCTGGAAACACCATATATTTT
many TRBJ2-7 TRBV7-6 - CASSSRGEQGSPPYEQYF TGTGCCAGCAGCTCTAGAGGGGAGCAGGGATCTCCTCCCTACGAGCAGTACTTC
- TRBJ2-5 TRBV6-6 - CASSYSTGETQYF TGTGCCAGCAGTTACTCAACGGGAGAGACCCAGTACTTC
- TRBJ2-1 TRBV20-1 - CSAPQGYAEFF TGCAGTGCGCCACAGGGCTACGCCGAGTTCTTC
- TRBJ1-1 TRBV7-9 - CASFPPRDGTEAFF TGTGCCAGCTTCCCGCCCAGGGATGGTACTGAAGCTTTCTTT
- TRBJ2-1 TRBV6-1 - CASSEAAVYYNEQFF TGTGCCAGCAGTGAAGCAGCGGTTTACTACAATGAGCAGTTCTTC
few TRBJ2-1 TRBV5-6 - CASSYPLARRDNEQFF TGTGCCAGCAGCTACCCGCTAGCTCGAAGGGACAATGAGCAGTTCTTC
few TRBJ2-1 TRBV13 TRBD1 CASSFWTGKDEQFF TGTGCCAGCAGCTTCTGGACAGGGAAAGATGAGCAGTTCTTC
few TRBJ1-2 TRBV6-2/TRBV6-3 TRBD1 CASSYSRDRENYGYTF TGTGCCAGCAGTTACTCCCGGGACAGGGAAAACTATGGCTACACCTTC
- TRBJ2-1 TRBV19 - CASSIRDSHNEQFF TGTGCCAGTAGTATCCGGGACTCCCACAATGAGCAGTTCTTC
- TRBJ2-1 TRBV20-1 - CSAINGESSYNEQFF TGCAGTGCTATAAACGGGGAGAGCTCCTACAATGAGCAGTTCTTC
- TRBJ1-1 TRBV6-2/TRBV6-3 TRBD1 CASSYGTDGGTEAFF TGTGCCAGCAGTTACGGGACAGATGGAGGCACTGAAGCTTTCTTT
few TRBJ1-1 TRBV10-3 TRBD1 CAISEGTGGVTEAFF TGTGCCATCAGTGAAGGGACAGGGGGCGTCACTGAAGCTTTCTTT
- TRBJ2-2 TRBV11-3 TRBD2 CASSLGGLAGTTPGELFF TGTGCCAGCAGCTTAGGGGGACTAGCGGGGACCACACCCGGGGAGCTGTTTTTT
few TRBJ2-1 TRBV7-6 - CASGDSLQRFF TGTGCCAGCGGAGACAGCCTCCAGCGGTTCTTC
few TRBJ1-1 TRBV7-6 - CASSPDASEAFF TGTGCCAGCAGCCCGGACGCGAGTGAAGCTTTCTTT
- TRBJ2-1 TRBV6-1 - CASSEVVVNPQQFF TGTGCCAGCAGTGAAGTGGTGGTCAACCCCCAGCAGTTCTTC
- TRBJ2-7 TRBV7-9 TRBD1 CASSFGDRYEQYF TGTGCCAGCAGCTTCGGGGACAGGTACGAGCAGTACTTC
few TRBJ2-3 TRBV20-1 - CSARDPLQGTSTDTQYF TGCAGTGCTAGAGACCCGCTACAGGGAACTAGCACAGATACGCAGTATTTT
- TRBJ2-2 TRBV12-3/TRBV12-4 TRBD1 CASSGTGGEDTGELFF TGTGCCAGCAGTGGTACAGGGGGCGAGGACACCGGGGAGCTGTTTTTT
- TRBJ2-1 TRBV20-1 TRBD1 CSVGGGLSEQFF TGCAGTGTAGGGGGCGGGCTCTCTGAGCAGTTCTTC
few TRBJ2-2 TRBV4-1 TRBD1 CASSQQGVGTGELFF TGCGCCAGCAGCCAACAGGGGGTGGGCACCGGGGAGCTGTTTTTT
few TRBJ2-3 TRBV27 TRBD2 CASSLGLAGPAEGDTQYF TGTGCCAGCAGTTTAGGTCTAGCGGGTCCCGCCGAGGGAGATACGCAGTATTTT
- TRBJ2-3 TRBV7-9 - CASSPWWGRGTDTQYF TGTGCCAGCAGCCCCTGGTGGGGCCGGGGCACAGATACGCAGTATTTT
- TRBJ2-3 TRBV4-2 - CASSQDYGGLLTDTQYF TGTGCCAGCAGCCAAGATTACGGGGGCCTACTCACAGATACGCAGTATTTT
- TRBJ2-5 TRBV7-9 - CASSPRGGEQETQYF TGTGCCAGCAGCCCCCGAGGGGGGGAGCAAGAGACCCAGTACTTC
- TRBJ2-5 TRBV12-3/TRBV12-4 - CASSLVGLRKETQYF TGTGCCAGCAGTTTAGTAGGGTTGAGGAAAGAGACCCAGTACTTC
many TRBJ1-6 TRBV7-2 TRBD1 CASIWEGATNSPLHF TGTGCCAGCATCTGGGAGGGGGCGACTAATTCACCCCTCCACTTT
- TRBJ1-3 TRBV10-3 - CAISEEASGNTIYF TGTGCCATCAGTGAAGAGGCCTCTGGAAACACCATATATTTT
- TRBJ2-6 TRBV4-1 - CASSFGGGANVLTF TGCGCCAGCAGCTTCGGCGGAGGGGCCAACGTCCTGACTTTC
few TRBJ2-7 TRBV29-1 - CSVEEERGYSYEQYF TGCAGCGTTGAGGAAGAGAGGGGATACTCCTACGAGCAGTACTTC
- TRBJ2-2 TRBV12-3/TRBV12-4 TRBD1 CASRTGTGATGELFF TGTGCCAGTCGGACCGGGACAGGGGCTACCGGGGAGCTGTTTTTT
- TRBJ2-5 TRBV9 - CASSVEGRFQETQYF TGTGCCAGCAGCGTAGAAGGAAGGTTCCAAGAGACCCAGTACTTC
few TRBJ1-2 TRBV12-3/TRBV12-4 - CASSLNWGAANYGYTF TGTGCCAGCAGTTTAAACTGGGGGGCGGCTAACTATGGCTACACCTTC
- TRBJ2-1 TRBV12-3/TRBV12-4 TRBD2 CASSSTKRGYIYNEQFF TGTGCCAGCAGTTCGACAAAGCGGGGGTATATCTACAATGAGCAGTTCTTC
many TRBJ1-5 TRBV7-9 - CASSLGGRNQPQHF TGTGCCAGCAGCTTAGGGGGCAGAAATCAGCCCCAGCATTTT
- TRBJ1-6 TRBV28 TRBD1 CASSLTGDDSPLHF TGTGCCAGCAGTTTGACAGGGGACGATTCACCCCTCCACTTT
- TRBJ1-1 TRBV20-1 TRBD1 CSARTGDTEAFF TGCAGTGCTAGGACAGGGGACACTGAAGCTTTCTTT
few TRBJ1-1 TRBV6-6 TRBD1 CASTAGGQNTEAFF TGTGCCAGCACAGCAGGGGGACAGAACACTGAAGCTTTCTTT
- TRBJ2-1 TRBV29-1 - CSVELSTAYNEQFF TGCAGCGTTGAATTGAGCACCGCCTACAATGAGCAGTTCTTC
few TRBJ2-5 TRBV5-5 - CASRFGQGWGETQYF TGTGCCAGCAGATTCGGGCAGGGCTGGGGAGAGACCCAGTACTTC
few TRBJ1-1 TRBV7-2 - CASSLGVQGTNTEAFF TGTGCCAGCAGCTTAGGCGTACAGGGAACGAACACTGAAGCTTTCTTT
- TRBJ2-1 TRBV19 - CASRGVAYNEQFF TGTGCCAGTAGAGGGGTGGCCTACAATGAGCAGTTCTTC
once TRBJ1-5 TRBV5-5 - CASSPGLGTPSPQHF TGTGCCAGCAGCCCCGGTCTGGGAACCCCTTCTCCCCAGCATTTT
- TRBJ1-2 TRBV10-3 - CATRIGSYGYTF TGTGCCACTCGTATTGGTTCTTATGGCTACACCTTC
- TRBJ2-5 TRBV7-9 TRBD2 CASSPGLVRRQETQYF TGTGCCAGTTCGCCGGGACTAGTTCGAAGGCAAGAGACCCAGTACTTC
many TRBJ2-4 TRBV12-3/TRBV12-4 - CATRQQGNIQYF TGTGCCACGCGACAGCAGGGGAACATTCAGTACTTC